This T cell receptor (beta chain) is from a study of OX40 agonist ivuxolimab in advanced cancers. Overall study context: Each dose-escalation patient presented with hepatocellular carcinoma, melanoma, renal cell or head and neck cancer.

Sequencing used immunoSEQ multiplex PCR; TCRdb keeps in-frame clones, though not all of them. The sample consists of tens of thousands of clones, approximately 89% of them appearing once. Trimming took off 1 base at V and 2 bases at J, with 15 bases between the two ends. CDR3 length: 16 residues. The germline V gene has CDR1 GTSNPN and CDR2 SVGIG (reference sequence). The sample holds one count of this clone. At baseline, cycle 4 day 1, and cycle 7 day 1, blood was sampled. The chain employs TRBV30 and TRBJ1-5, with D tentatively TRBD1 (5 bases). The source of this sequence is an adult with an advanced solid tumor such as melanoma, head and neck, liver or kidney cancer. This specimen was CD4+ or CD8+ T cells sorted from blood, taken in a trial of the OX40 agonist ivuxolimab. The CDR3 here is CAWSDDSPVGNQPQHF. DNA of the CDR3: TGTGCCTGGAGTGATGACAGTCCGGTAGGCAATCAGCCCCAGCATTTT.